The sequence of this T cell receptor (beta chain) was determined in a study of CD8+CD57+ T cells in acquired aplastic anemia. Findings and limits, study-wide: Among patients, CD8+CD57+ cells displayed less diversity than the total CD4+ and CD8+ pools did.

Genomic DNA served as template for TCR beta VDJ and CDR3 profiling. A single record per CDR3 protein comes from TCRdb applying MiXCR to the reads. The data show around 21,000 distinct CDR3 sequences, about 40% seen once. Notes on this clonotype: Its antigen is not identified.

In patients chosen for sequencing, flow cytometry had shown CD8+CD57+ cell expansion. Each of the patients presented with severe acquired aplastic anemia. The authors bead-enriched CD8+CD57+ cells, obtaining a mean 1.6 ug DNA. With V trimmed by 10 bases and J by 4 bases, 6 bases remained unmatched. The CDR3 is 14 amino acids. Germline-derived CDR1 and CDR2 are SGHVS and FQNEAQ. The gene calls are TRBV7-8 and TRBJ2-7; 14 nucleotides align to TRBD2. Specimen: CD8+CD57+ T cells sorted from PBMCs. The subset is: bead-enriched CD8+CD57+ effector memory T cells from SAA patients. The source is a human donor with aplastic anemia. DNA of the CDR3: TGTGCCACAGGGACTAGCGGGAGTCAATACGAGCAGTACTTC. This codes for CATGTSGSQYEQYF.